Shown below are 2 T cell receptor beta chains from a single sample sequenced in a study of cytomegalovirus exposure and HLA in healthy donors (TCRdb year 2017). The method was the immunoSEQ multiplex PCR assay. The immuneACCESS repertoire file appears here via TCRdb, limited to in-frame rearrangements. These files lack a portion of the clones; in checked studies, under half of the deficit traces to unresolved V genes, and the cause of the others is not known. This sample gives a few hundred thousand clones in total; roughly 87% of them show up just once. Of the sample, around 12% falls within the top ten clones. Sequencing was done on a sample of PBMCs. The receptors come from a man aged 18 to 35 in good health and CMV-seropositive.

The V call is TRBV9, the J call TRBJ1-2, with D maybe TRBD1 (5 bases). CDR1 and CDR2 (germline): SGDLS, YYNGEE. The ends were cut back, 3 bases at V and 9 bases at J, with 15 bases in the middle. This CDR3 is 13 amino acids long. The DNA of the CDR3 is TGTGCCAGCAGCGCAGACCCAGGGTCGAGCTACACCTTC. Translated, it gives CASSADPGSSYTF.

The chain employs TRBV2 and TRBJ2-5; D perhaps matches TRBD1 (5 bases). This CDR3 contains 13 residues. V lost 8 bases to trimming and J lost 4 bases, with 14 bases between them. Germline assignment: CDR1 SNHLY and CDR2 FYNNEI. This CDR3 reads CASRTQAAETQYF. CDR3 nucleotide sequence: TGTGCCAGCCGAACACAGGCGGCAGAGACCCAGTACTTC.